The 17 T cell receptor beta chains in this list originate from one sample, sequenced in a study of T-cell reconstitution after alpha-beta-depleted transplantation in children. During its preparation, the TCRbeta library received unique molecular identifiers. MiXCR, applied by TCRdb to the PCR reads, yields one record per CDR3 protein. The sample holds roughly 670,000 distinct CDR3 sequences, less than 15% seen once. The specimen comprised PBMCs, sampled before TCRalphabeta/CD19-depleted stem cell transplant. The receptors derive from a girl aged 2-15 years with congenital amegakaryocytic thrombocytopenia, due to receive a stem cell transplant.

The CDR3 loop is CATSRDRSRTGKLFF. The CDR3 nucleotides are TGTGCCACCAGCAGAGATCGATCCCGGACGGGGAAACTGTTTTTT. The chain employs TRBV15 and TRBJ1-4; D is ambiguous. The V end lost 0 bases, the J end lost 11 bases, and 16 bases lay between the germline ends. Germline V lookup: CDR1 LNHNV, CDR2 YYDKDF (reference sequence). The CDR3 has 15 residues.

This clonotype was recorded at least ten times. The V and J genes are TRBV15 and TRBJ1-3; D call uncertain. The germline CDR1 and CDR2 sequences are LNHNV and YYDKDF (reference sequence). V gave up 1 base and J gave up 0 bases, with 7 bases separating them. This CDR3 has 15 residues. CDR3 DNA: TGTGCCACCAGCAGAGTTCCATTCTCTGGAAACACCATATATTTT. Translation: CATSRVPFSGNTIYF.

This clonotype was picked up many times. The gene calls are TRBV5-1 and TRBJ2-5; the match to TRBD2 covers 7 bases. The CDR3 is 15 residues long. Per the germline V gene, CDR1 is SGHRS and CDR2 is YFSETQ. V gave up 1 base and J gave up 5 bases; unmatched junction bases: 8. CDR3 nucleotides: TGCGCCAGCAGCTTGATTGCGGGAGAGACGGAGACCCAGTACTTC. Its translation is CASSLIAGETETQYF.

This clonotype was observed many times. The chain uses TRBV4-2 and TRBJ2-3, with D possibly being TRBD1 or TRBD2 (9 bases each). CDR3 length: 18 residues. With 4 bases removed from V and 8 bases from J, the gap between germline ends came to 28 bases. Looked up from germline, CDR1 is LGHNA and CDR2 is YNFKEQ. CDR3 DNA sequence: TGTGCCAGCAGCCCAAACAGGGGGCGCAGCCGCGGGAGGGGTACGCAGTATTTT. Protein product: CASSPNRGRSRGRGTQYF.

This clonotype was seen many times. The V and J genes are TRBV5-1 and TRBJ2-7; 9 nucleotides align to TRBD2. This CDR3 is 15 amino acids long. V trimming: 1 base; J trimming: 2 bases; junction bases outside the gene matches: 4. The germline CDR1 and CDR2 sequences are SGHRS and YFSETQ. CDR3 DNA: TGCGCCAGCAGCTTGAGTGGCGGGAGGGCCTACGAGCAGTACTTC. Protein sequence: CASSLSGGRAYEQYF.

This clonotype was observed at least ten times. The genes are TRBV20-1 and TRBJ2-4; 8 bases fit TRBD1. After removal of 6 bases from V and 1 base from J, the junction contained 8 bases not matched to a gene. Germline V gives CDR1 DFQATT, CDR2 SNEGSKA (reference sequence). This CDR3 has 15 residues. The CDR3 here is CSAGTGPQAKNIQYF. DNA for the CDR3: TGCAGTGCCGGGACAGGCCCGCAGGCCAAAAACATTCAGTACTTC.

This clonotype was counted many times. The CDR3 sequence is CSARGVFGLAGDWADTQYF. The CDR3 DNA reads as TGCAGTGCTAGAGGGGTTTTTGGACTAGCGGGAGATTGGGCAGATACGCAGTATTTT. This chain joins TRBV20-1 and TRBJ2-3; TRBD2 aligns across 13 bases. Trimming cost V 1 base and J 4 bases; bases outside gene matches: 14. Germline CDR1 is DFQATT and CDR2 is SNEGSKA (reference sequence). The CDR3 spans 19 residues.

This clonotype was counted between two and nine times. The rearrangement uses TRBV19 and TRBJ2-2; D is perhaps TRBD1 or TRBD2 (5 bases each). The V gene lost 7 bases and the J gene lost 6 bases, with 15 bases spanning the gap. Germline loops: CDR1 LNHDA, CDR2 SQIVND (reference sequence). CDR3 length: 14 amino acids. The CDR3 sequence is CASILTRGSGELFF. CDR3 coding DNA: TGTGCCAGTATCCTCACTAGGGGCTCCGGGGAGCTGTTTTTT.

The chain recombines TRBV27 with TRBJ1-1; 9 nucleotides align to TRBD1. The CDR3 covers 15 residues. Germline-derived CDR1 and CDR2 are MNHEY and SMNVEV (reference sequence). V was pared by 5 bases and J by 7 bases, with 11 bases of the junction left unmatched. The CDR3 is CASSRQDGTGIEAFF. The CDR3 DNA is TGTGCCAGCAGTCGGCAAGACGGGACAGGGATTGAAGCTTTCTTT.

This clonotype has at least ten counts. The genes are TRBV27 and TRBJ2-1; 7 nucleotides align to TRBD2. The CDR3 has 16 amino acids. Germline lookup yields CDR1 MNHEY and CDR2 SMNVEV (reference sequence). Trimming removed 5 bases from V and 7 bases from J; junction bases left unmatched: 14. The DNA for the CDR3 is TGTGCCAGCAGTCCTACGGGTCGCGGGAGTGTGAATGAGCAGTTCTTC. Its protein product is CASSPTGRGSVNEQFF.

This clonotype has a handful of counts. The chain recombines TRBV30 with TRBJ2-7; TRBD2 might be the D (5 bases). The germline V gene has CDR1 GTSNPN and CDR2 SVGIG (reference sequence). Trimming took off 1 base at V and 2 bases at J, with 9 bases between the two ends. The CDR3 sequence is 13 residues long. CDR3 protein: CAWSAGVPYEQYF. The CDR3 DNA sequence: TGTGCCTGGAGTGCCGGGGTCCCCTACGAGCAGTACTTC.

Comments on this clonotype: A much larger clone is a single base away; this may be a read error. The CDR3 loop reads CASSLGGNGNGQFF. CDR3 DNA: TGTGCCAGCAGTCTTGGGGGAAATGGGAATGGGCAGTTCTTC. The chain has TRBV28 and TRBJ2-1; D might be TRBD1 or TRBD2, each matching 5 bases. This CDR3 is 14 amino acids long. CDR1 is MDHEN, CDR2 SYDVKM, per germline. The full variable domain, with the rest looked up from reference TRBV28 and TRBJ2-1, is DVKVTQSSRYLVKRTGEKVFLECVQDMDHENMFWYRQDPGLGLRLIYFSYDVKMKEKGDIPEGYSVSREKKERFSLILESASTNQTSMYLCASSLGGNGNGQFFGPGTRLTVL.

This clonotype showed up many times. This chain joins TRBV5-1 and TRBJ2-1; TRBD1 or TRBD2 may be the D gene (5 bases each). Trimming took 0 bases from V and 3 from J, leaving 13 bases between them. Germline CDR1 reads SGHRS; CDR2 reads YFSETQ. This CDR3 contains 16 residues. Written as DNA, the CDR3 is TGCGCCAGCAGCTTGGGTGGGGACCGCTTCTACAATGAGCAGTTCTTC. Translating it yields CASSLGGDRFYNEQFF.

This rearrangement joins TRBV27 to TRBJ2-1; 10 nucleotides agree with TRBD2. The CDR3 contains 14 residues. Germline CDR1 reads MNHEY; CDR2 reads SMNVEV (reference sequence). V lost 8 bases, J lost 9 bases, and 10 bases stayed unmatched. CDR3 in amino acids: CASLRLAGAAEQFF. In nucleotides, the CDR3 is TGTGCCAGCCTCAGGCTAGCGGGAGCTGCTGAGCAGTTCTTC.

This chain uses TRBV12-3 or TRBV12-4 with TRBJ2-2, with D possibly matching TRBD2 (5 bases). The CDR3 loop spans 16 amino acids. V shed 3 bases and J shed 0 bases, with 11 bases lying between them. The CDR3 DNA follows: TGTGCCAGCAGTTTCGGCGGGTGGGCGAACACCGGGGAGCTGTTTTTT. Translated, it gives CASSFGGWANTGELFF.

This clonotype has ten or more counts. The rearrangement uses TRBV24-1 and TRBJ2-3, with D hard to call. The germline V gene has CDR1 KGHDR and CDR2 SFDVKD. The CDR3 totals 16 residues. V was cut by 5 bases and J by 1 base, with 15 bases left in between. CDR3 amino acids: CATSGDLVSGTDTQYF. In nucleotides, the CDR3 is TGTGCCACCAGTGGCGATCTTGTGTCAGGCACAGATACGCAGTATTTT.

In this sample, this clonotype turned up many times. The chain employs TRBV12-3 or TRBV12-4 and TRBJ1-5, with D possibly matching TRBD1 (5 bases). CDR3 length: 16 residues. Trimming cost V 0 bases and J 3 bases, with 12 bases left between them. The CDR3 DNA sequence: TGTGCCAGCAGTTTAGCGAGGGGCACAATCAATCAGCCCCAGCATTTT. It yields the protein CASSLARGTINQPQHF.